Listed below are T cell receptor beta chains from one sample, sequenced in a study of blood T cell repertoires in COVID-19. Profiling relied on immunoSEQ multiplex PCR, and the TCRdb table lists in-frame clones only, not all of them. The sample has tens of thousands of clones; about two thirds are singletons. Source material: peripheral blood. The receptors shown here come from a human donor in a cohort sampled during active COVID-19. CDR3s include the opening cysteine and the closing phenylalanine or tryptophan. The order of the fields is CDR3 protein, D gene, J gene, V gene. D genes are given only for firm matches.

CDR3aa: CASSPGQGTGANVLTF
d_gene: TRBD1
j_gene: TRBJ2-6
v_gene: TRBV5-1

CDR3aa: CASSSALAGVGETQYF
d_gene: TRBD2
j_gene: TRBJ2-5
v_gene: TRBV11-3

CDR3aa: CASSFGQLGYKSNTGELFF
d_gene: .
j_gene: TRBJ2-2
v_gene: TRBV7-9

CDR3aa: CASSLQGRRSVQYF
d_gene: .
j_gene: TRBJ2-7
v_gene: TRBV3-1/TRBV3-2

CDR3aa: CASSIARTDPYQPQHF
d_gene: .
j_gene: TRBJ1-5
v_gene: TRBV19

CDR3aa: CASSLGLAGNLNLHTYEQYF
d_gene: TRBD2
j_gene: TRBJ2-7
v_gene: TRBV5-1

CDR3aa: CATSRIQGATEAFF
d_gene: TRBD1
j_gene: TRBJ1-1
v_gene: TRBV15

CDR3aa: CASSLEPKSYNEQFF
d_gene: .
j_gene: TRBJ2-1
v_gene: TRBV7-2

CDR3aa: CASSDSTGVGELFF
d_gene: .
j_gene: TRBJ2-2
v_gene: TRBV6-4

CDR3aa: CASSARTGLGTQYF
d_gene: TRBD1
j_gene: TRBJ2-5
v_gene: TRBV19

CDR3aa: CATSDWGGDEQFF
d_gene: TRBD2
j_gene: TRBJ2-1
v_gene: TRBV24-1

CDR3aa: CASSPVSGRVGTGELFF
d_gene: TRBD2
j_gene: TRBJ2-2
v_gene: TRBV4-3

CDR3aa: CASSSSGTLQFF
d_gene: .
j_gene: TRBJ2-1
v_gene: TRBV12-3/TRBV12-4

CDR3aa: CASSLTGGNNSPLHF
d_gene: TRBD1
j_gene: TRBJ1-6
v_gene: TRBV5-1

CDR3aa: CASSSTGTTYNEQFF
d_gene: TRBD2
j_gene: TRBJ2-1
v_gene: TRBV7-2

CDR3aa: CASSADDRGPGAEAFF
d_gene: .
j_gene: TRBJ1-1
v_gene: TRBV7-3

CDR3aa: CASSVDSAGGQETQYF
d_gene: TRBD2
j_gene: TRBJ2-5
v_gene: TRBV9

CDR3aa: CASSKGATPRTGELFF
d_gene: .
j_gene: TRBJ2-2
v_gene: TRBV21-1

CDR3aa: CASSYGASFSGNTIYF
d_gene: .
j_gene: TRBJ1-3
v_gene: TRBV6-6

CDR3aa: CASSQDLTGSGDEQYF
d_gene: .
j_gene: TRBJ2-7
v_gene: TRBV4-3